This T cell receptor (beta chain) was observed in a study of metastatic and nonmetastatic thyroid tumors. Study-wide background: Repertoires from malignant and benign thyroid patients were compared across blood and tumor or nodule tissue. Regarding the study as a whole: Compared with benign nodules, malignant thyroid tumors were reported to have significantly higher TCR beta diversity in both blood and tumor.

This clone has a count of ten or more. Its antigen is currently unknown. The sample has other DNA sequences that encode this CDR3 too. The germline V gene encodes CDR1 LGHNA and CDR2 YNFKEQ. The V end lost 2 bases, the J end lost 10 bases, and 18 bases lay between the germline ends. This CDR3 has 15 residues. Study processing details: In papillary thyroid cancer, a distant-metastasis classifier was built using CDR3 differences across clinicopathological groups. Via MiXCR, TCRdb re-called the PCR reads. These V and J calls originate from TCRdb's pipeline instead of the authors' own analysis. Of 28,000 or so clones listed, about 15% were seen once; the top ten hold roughly 4%. All patients reached thyroid surgery having received no treatment beforehand.

The sample taken for sequencing was blood. This sequence joins TRBV4-2 and TRBJ1-5; possible D gene TRBD1, 5 bases. This receptor was identified in a female donor with papillary thyroid cancer or a benign thyroid nodule (not recorded which). Some clones in this sample may be carry-over from other donors' samples. The CDR3 here is CASSQPGNPSLPQHF. DNA of the CDR3: TGTGCCAGCAGCCAACCAGGGAATCCGTCCCTCCCCCAGCATTTT.